Shown below are 20 T cell receptor beta chains from a single sample sequenced in a study of T cell clones after liver transplantation. Profiled with immunoSEQ multiplex PCR; TCRdb holds only in-frame clones, not every one. Of about 100,000 clones in the sample, around 86% are singletons; the top ten hold around 0.94%. The sample in question was CD4+ T cells from blood, obtained before liver transplant. These receptor sequences come from a human donor who received a liver transplant.

Concerning this clone itself: The same CDR3 also results from other DNA sequences found in this sample. V gene TRBV18 combines with J gene TRBJ2-2; 8 bases fit TRBD1. J lost 1 base, V lost 2 bases, and 0 bases had no gene match. The CDR3 runs 15 residues. The germline CDR1 and CDR2 sequences are KGHSH and LQKENI. CDR3 in DNA: TGTGCCAGCTCACCAGGGACAGGGAACACCGGGGAGCTGTTTTTT. This encodes CASSPGTGNTGELFF.

This chain connects TRBV13 to TRBJ2-3, with no clear D. The germline V and J ends were trimmed by 3 bases and 2 bases, with 0 bases remaining between them. The CDR3 length is 11 residues. CDR1 is PRHDT, CDR2 FYEKMQ, per germline (reference sequence). The CDR3 DNA is TGTGCCAGCAGCTTCACAGATACGCAGTATTTT. It translates to CASSFTDTQYF.

The sample holds one count of this clone. The chain joins TRBV19 to TRBJ1-5; 7 positions match TRBD1. V trimming: 8 bases; J trimming: 2 bases; junction bases outside the gene matches: 15. The CDR3 contains 17 residues. Germline CDR1 and CDR2: LNHDA and SQIVND (reference sequence). The CDR3 sequence: CASRPGQTPGGNQPQHF. As DNA, the CDR3 is TGTGCCAGTCGGCCGGGACAGACCCCGGGGGGCAATCAGCCCCAGCATTTT.

The chain couples TRBV6-1 to TRBJ2-2, with D possibly being TRBD1 (6 bases). V was pared by 4 bases and J by 1 base, with 7 bases between. The CDR3 contains 14 residues. Looked up from germline, CDR1 is MNHNS and CDR2 is SASEGT. The chain's CDR3 is CASSAQGNTGELFF. Written as DNA, the CDR3 is TGTGCCAGCAGTGCACAGGGGAACACCGGGGAGCTGTTTTTT.

The chain carries TRBV20-1 and TRBJ1-1; D is undetermined. The length of the CDR3 is 11 residues. Between the trimmed V and J ends, which lost 0 bases and 8 bases, there was a span of 7 bases. CDR1 DFQATT and CDR2 SNEGSKA come from the germline V gene (reference sequence). The CDR3 bases are TGCAGTGCTAGAGATGGCAGCGAAGCTTTCTTT. Its translation is CSARDGSEAFF.

V usage is TRBV7-2 and J usage is TRBJ2-3, with 11 bases aligning to TRBD2. The V gene end was trimmed by 6 bases and the J gene end by 3 bases; junction bases not matched to a gene: 11. Germline loops: CDR1 SGHTA, CDR2 FQGNSA. The CDR3 is 17 residues long. The DNA of the CDR3 is TGTGCCAGCAGGTTGGGATTAGCGGGGGGGCGGACAGATACGCAGTATTTT. Protein: CASRLGLAGGRTDTQYF.

This clone was observed a single time. The chain couples TRBV6-6 to TRBJ1-5, with D uncertain. CDR3 size: 14 residues. Germline assignment: CDR1 MNHNY and CDR2 SVGAGI (reference sequence). V lost 6 bases and J 7 bases, leaving 16 bases between the germline ends. CDR3 sequence: CASSPGPGRQPQHF. The CDR3 DNA is TGTGCCAGCAGCCCGGGCCCCGGTCGGCAGCCCCAGCATTTT.

This chain uses TRBV10-1 with TRBJ2-5; 7 nucleotides match TRBD2. The CDR3 has 15 amino acids. The V segment lost 4 bases and the J segment 5 bases; nucleotides outside the gene matches: 10. Germline V gives CDR1 WNHNN, CDR2 SYGVQD (reference sequence). As DNA, the CDR3 is TGCGCCAGCAGTGCCCTAGCGGCTAATAGGGAGACCCAGTACTTC. Its protein product is CASSALAANRETQYF.

This clone has only a few counts. This rearrangement joins TRBV2 to TRBJ2-7; perhaps TRBD2 as D (6 bases). The CDR3 is made up of 15 amino acids. V dropped 6 bases and J dropped 0 bases, with 15 bases sitting between them. CDR1 SNHLY and CDR2 FYNNEI come from the germline V gene. CDR3 sequence: CASRATGTGSYEQYF. DNA for the CDR3: TGTGCCAGCAGGGCGACCGGGACTGGCTCCTACGAGCAGTACTTC.

This chain uses TRBV29-1 with TRBJ2-1; 13 positions agree with TRBD2. Germline lookup yields CDR1 SQVTM and CDR2 ANQGSEA. Trimming took 0 bases from V and 4 from J; bases not matched to a gene: 3. This CDR3 comprises 16 residues. The CDR3 nucleotides read TGCAGCGTTGAAGAGGGGACTAGCGGGACTTACAATGAGCAGTTCTTC. Translating gives CSVEEGTSGTYNEQFF.

V gene TRBV7-2 combines with J gene TRBJ2-1; 7 bases match TRBD2. Unmatched junction bases numbered 13, after V lost 4 bases and J lost 10 bases. Germline V lookup: CDR1 SGHTA, CDR2 FQGNSA. The CDR3 is 15 residues long. The CDR3 region has the DNA TGTGCCAGCAGCTCCAGCCCTGGACTAGTCGGGGAGCAGTTCTTC. Residues: CASSSSPGLVGEQFF.

V and J are TRBV6-1 and TRBJ2-1; D gene uncertain. V gave up 8 bases and J gave up 7 bases, with 18 bases separating them. The CDR3 spans 14 residues. CDR1 MNHNS and CDR2 SASEGT come from the germline V gene. The CDR3 coding sequence is TGTGCCAGCTCCCTTACGCCGGCACTAAATGAGCAGTTCTTC. This sequence encodes CASSLTPALNEQFF.

The J gene is TRBJ1-4, the V gene TRBV19; TRBD1 matches 8 bases. Looked up from germline, CDR1 is LNHDA and CDR2 is SQIVND (reference sequence). The V and J ends lost 9 bases and 6 bases, in that order; junction bases with no gene match: 9. The CDR3 totals 14 residues. The CDR3, as DNA: TGTGCCAGCCAAGACAGGGGAAGGGATGAAAAACTGTTTTTT. Its protein is CASQDRGRDEKLFF.

V gene TRBV7-8 combines with J gene TRBJ2-3; 10 bases are a match to TRBD2. Per germline, CDR1 SGHVS and CDR2 FQNEAQ. The CDR3 has 16 residues. The ends lost 3 bases at V and 3 bases at J; junction bases unmatched: 6. CDR3 protein: CASSFLLAGFTDTQYF. The CDR3 DNA follows: TGTGCCAGCAGCTTTTTACTAGCGGGATTTACAGATACGCAGTATTTT. Full variable domain (missing parts from reference TRBV7-8 and TRBJ2-3): GAGVSQSPRYKVAKRGQDVALRCDPISGHVSLFWYQQALGQGPEFLTYFQNEAQLDKSGLPSDRFFAERPEGSVSTLKIQRTQQEDSAVYLCASSFLLAGFTDTQYFGPGTRLTVL.

This clone showed up just a few times. V gene TRBV11-2 combines with J gene TRBJ1-1; D is unclear. Trimming removed 1 base from V and 2 bases from J, with 14 bases in between. CDR3 length: 16 amino acids. The germline V gene has CDR1 SGHAT and CDR2 FQNNGV. The CDR3 is CASSLATRSSNTEAFF. The DNA for the CDR3 is TGTGCCAGCAGCTTAGCCACCCGAAGCAGCAACACTGAAGCTTTCTTT.

This chain links TRBV27 with TRBJ2-2; D unclear. V lost 6 bases and J 8 bases, leaving 13 bases between the germline ends. Germline V gene lookup returns CDR1 MNHEY and CDR2 SMNVEV (reference sequence). This CDR3 region has 13 residues. The CDR3 here is CASSVAARGELFF. CDR3 DNA: TGTGCCAGCAGCGTCGCGGCTCGTGGGGAGCTGTTTTTT.

J is TRBJ2-5 and V is TRBV7-7; D is undetermined. The V gene lost 1 base and the J gene lost 6 bases, with 6 bases spanning the gap. From germline, CDR1 is SSHAT and CDR2 FNYEAQ (reference sequence). The CDR3 length is 12 residues. The CDR3 here is CASSLVGQTQYF. The DNA of the CDR3 is TGTGCCAGCAGCTTAGTAGGCCAGACCCAGTACTTC.

The rearrangement links TRBV7-9 to TRBJ2-7; the D call may be TRBD1 or TRBD2 (5 bases each). The CDR3 is 13 residues long. CDR1 is SEHNR and CDR2 is FQNEAQ in the germline V gene (reference sequence). V dropped 1 base and J dropped 12 bases, with 16 bases sitting between them. The CDR3, as DNA: TGTGCCAGCAGCTTAGGGACTGGGGGAGACTGGTACTTC. Its translation: CASSLGTGGDWYF.

This chain joins TRBV6-5 and TRBJ2-7, with TRBD2 matching 7 bases. Trimming took 2 bases from V and 2 from J; bases not matched to a gene: 6. Germline V CDR1 and CDR2: MNHEY, SVGAGI. The CDR3 spans 15 residues. DNA for the CDR3: TGTGCCAGCAGTTACCAGCGGGAAACCCCCTACGAGCAGTACTTC. Its protein is CASSYQRETPYEQYF.

The J gene is TRBJ1-2, the V gene TRBV5-1, with D uncertain. Germline values: CDR1 SGHRS, CDR2 YFSETQ. Trimming removed 0 bases at V and 3 bases at J, with 15 bases between. This CDR3 is 16 amino acids long. The CDR3 is CASSLGGQTLDYGYTF. The CDR3 region has the DNA TGCGCCAGCAGCTTGGGCGGGCAGACCTTGGACTATGGCTACACCTTC.